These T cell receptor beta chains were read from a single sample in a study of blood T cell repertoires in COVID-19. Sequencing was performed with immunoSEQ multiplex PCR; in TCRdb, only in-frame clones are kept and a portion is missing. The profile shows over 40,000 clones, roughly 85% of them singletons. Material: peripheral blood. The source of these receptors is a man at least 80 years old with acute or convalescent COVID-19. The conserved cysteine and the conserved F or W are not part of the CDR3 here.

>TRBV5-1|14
ASSVGTGSNNSPLH
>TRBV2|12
ASCQRGGNQPQH
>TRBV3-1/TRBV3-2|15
ASSQGGTGGFTDTQY
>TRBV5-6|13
ASTLYDRDNEKLF
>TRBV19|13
ASSTGLVDSDTQY
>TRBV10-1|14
ASSDLGTGLTGELF
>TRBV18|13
ASSPGDRGDYGYT
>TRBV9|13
ASSGSGTGLREQY
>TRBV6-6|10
ASSPTSDGYT
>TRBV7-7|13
ASSLAGGAEETQY
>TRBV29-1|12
SVGQGSSGNTIY
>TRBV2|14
ASSGSGQASNQPQH
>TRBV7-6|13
ASSLLVRGDEKLF
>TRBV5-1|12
ASSSRTGPYEQY
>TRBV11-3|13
ASSHYPGGTDTQY
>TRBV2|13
ASSLLAGGADTQY
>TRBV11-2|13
ASSSPGSTLYEQY
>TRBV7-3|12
ASSLGQITDTQY
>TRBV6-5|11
ASSFNRAWPQH
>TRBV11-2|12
ASSPGLAGTKQF
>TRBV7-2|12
ASSTQAAGVEAF
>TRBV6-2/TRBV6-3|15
ASSYGSGGLLTGELF
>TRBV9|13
ASSVSGGAADTQY
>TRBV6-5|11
ASSSTDTDTQY
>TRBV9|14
ASSVGETWGYNEQF
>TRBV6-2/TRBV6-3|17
ASSYSTGTSGGRTGELF
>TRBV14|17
ASSQVSSGGRQRLETQY